One and the same sample provided the 18 T cell receptor beta chains below, sequenced in a study of T-cell memory formation after mild COVID-19. MiXCR, applied by TCRdb to the 5' RACE reads, yields one record per CDR3 protein. The sample holds about 560,000 distinct CDR3 sequences, roughly 22% seen once. Sequencing was done on a sample of PBMCs or a T cell subset sorted from them (not recorded which). The receptors stem from an adult woman who had mild COVID-19 (a few samples of this study predate the infection). Cell type and time point are not known.

This clonotype was detected only once. The CDR3 DNA reads TGTGCCAGCAGCTCCCAGCTAGCCATTCACAATGAGCAGTTCTTC. Residues: CASSSQLAIHNEQFF. This chain links TRBV5-8 with TRBJ2-1; D is perhaps TRBD2 (5 bases). Trimming took 3 bases from V and 5 from J, leaving 15 bases between them. There are 15 residues in the CDR3. The germline V gene encodes CDR1 SGHTS and CDR2 YDEGEE.

The chain combines TRBV5-6 with TRBJ1-1; no firm D call. Trimming left V 7 bases short and J 5 bases short, with 9 bases between. This CDR3 is built from 11 residues. Germline values: CDR1 SGHDT, CDR2 YYEEEE. The CDR3 sequence: CASVQGTEAFF. CDR3 sequence (DNA): TGTGCCAGCGTCCAAGGGACTGAAGCTTTCTTT. Complete variable domain (other parts from reference TRBV5-6 and TRBJ1-1): DAGVTQSPTHLIKTRGQQVTLRCSPKSGHDTVSWYQQALGQGPQFIFQYYEEEERQRGNFPDRFSGHQFPNYSSELNVNALLLGDSALYLCASVQGTEAFFGQGTRLTVV.

Only a few counts were recorded for this clonotype. The chain has TRBV24-1 and TRBJ1-2, with 8 bases aligning to TRBD1. The CDR3 totals 15 residues. Germline V gene data show CDR1 as KGHDR and CDR2 as SFDVKD. Unmatched junction bases numbered 6, after V lost 4 bases and J lost 3 bases. For the CDR3, the DNA is TGTGCCACCAGTGACTCAGGGGGCCGAGACTATGGCTACACCTTC. Translating it yields CATSDSGGRDYGYTF.

The sample holds a few counts of this clonotype. This rearrangement joins TRBV5-1 to TRBJ1-5, with D tentatively TRBD1 (6 bases). V was clipped by 0 bases and J by 2 bases, with 9 bases between them. This CDR3 has 15 amino acids. Germline V gene sequence: CDR1 SGHRS, CDR2 YFSETQ. CDR3 sequence reads: CASSLDYRGNQPQHF. The CDR3, as DNA: TGCGCCAGCAGCTTGGATTACAGGGGCAATCAGCCCCAGCATTTT.

The chain recombines TRBV9 with TRBJ2-4, with D perhaps matching TRBD1 or TRBD2 (5 bases each). The germline V gene has CDR1 SGDLS and CDR2 YYNGEE. The CDR3 is made up of 14 amino acids. V lost 3 bases, J lost 5 bases, and 12 bases lay in between. Here the CDR3 reads CASSASGTENIQYF. In DNA form, the CDR3 reads TGTGCCAGCAGCGCCTCCGGGACCGAAAACATTCAGTACTTC.

The genes are TRBV15 and TRBJ2-2, with no clear D. The length of the CDR3 is 16 residues. V shed 1 base and J shed 1 base, with 10 bases lying between them. Per the germline V gene, CDR1 is LNHNV and CDR2 is YYDKDF (reference sequence). The CDR3 loop is CATSRGSLLNTGELFF. In DNA form, the CDR3 reads TGTGCCACCAGCAGAGGCAGCCTACTGAACACCGGGGAGCTGTTTTTT.

V gene TRBV5-5 combines with J gene TRBJ2-7; TRBD1 matches 7 bases. The CDR3 consists of 14 residues. Per the germline V gene, CDR1 is SGHKS and CDR2 is YYEKEE (reference sequence). Losses at the gene ends were 4 bases for V and 3 bases for J; bases not matched to a gene: 7. The DNA of the CDR3 is TGTGCCAGCAGCCGGGACAGCAATCGCTACGAGCAGTACTTC. This codes for CASSRDSNRYEQYF.

The genes are TRBV11-3 and TRBJ2-2, with D perhaps TRBD2 (5 bases). Trimming pared 7 bases from V and 0 bases from J, leaving 9 bases between. This CDR3 has 14 amino acids. Germline assignment: CDR1 SGHNT and CDR2 YENEEA. CDR3 residues: CASKGETNTGELFF. In nucleotides, the CDR3 is TGTGCCAGCAAGGGAGAAACGAACACCGGGGAGCTGTTTTTT.

The chain couples TRBV12-3 or TRBV12-4 to TRBJ2-5, with D maybe TRBD1 (5 bases). V was trimmed by 4 bases and J by 1 base, leaving 13 bases between them. The CDR3 spans 15 residues. Here the CDR3 DNA reads TGTGCCAGCAGTTCGGACAAATTCTTCCAAGAGACCCAGTACTTC. It specifies CASSSDKFFQETQYF.

There are many counts of this clonotype. The V and J genes are TRBV5-6 and TRBJ2-4; possible D gene TRBD2, 5 bases. Trimming left V 4 bases short and J 2 bases short, with 13 bases between. Germline-derived CDR1 and CDR2 are SGHDT and YYEEEE. This CDR3 has 15 residues. The CDR3 nucleotides read TGTGCCAGCAGCCTGGCAGGCGGGTCCAAAAACATTCAGTACTTC. The encoded protein is CASSLAGGSKNIQYF.

V and J are TRBV4-2 and TRBJ1-3; D not resolved. The V and J ends lost 1 base and 3 bases respectively, with 13 bases between them. The CDR3 sequence is 16 residues long. Germline V gene data show CDR1 as LGHNA and CDR2 as YNFKEQ. This chain's CDR3 is CASSQGPQSRGNTIYF. The CDR3 nucleotides read TGTGCCAGCAGCCAAGGCCCCCAAAGCCGTGGAAACACCATATATTTT.

This clonotype was detected a few times. The chain links TRBV18 to TRBJ1-1; D may be TRBD1 (5 bases). Germline-derived CDR1 and CDR2 are KGHSH and LQKENI. V was trimmed by 3 bases and J by 7 bases, leaving 12 bases between them. The CDR3 is 13 residues long. This CDR3 is CASSPTGQIEAFF. The CDR3 DNA reads TGTGCCAGCTCACCTACAGGACAAATTGAAGCTTTCTTT.

The CDR3 region has the DNA TGTGCCAGCAGCCCGACAGGCGGTGAGCAGTTCTTC. Translated: CASSPTGGEQFF. This chain uses TRBV12-3 or TRBV12-4 with TRBJ2-1; D might be TRBD1 (6 bases). This CDR3 spans 12 amino acids. The V gene lost 6 bases and the J gene lost 9 bases, with 12 bases spanning the gap.

V is TRBV28 and J is TRBJ1-5; D may be TRBD1 (6 bases). This CDR3 has 15 residues. Per germline, CDR1 MDHEN and CDR2 SYDVKM. Trimming stripped 5 bases from V and 4 bases from J, with 15 bases between. The CDR3 bases are TGTGCCAGCAGTCCCCTCACAGGGACTAATCAGCCCCAGCATTTT. It translates to CASSPLTGTNQPQHF.

The table lists this clonotype with a few counts. The junction does not match germline at one end; this may be a read error. The rearrangement links TRBV5-1 to TRBJ2-5; D perhaps matches TRBD2 (6 bases). Germline V gene lookup returns CDR1 SGHRS and CDR2 YFSETQ. The CDR3 runs to 14 residues. As DNA, the CDR3 is TGCGCCAGCAGTTTGGGTAGCGGTGCGGGGACCCAGTACTTC. Translated: CASSLGSGAGTQYF.

This clonotype has just a few counts. The rearrangement joins TRBV24-1 to TRBJ2-2; 8 bases are shared with TRBD1. The ends lost 4 bases at V and 6 bases at J; junction bases unmatched: 6. The CDR3 runs to 15 residues. From germline, CDR1 is KGHDR and CDR2 SFDVKD. The CDR3 DNA follows: TGTGCCACCAGTGACCAGGACAGGGTGTCCGGGGAGCTGTTTTTT. Residues: CATSDQDRVSGELFF.

The V and J genes are TRBV7-9 and TRBJ2-1; D unresolved. The germline gives CDR1 SEHNR, CDR2 FQNEAQ (reference sequence). The V gene lost 5 bases and the J gene lost 8 bases, with 10 bases spanning the gap. The CDR3 covers 12 residues. The CDR3 loop reads CASSVRRDEQFF. CDR3 sequence (DNA): TGTGCCAGCAGCGTAAGGCGTGATGAGCAGTTCTTC. The full variable domain, rest sourced from reference TRBV7-9 and TRBJ2-1, is DTGVSQNPRHKITKRGQNVTFRCDPISEHNRLYWYRQTLGQGPEFLTYFQNEAQLEKSRLLSDRFSAERPKGSFSTLEIQRTEQGDSAMYLCASSVRRDEQFFGPGTRLTVL.

In this sample, this clonotype turned up a few times. This chain joins TRBV5-1 and TRBJ2-2; 7 bases line up with TRBD2. The germline gives CDR1 SGHRS, CDR2 YFSETQ. With V trimmed by 0 bases and J by 1 base, 3 bases remained unmatched. There are 16 residues in the CDR3. CDR3 nucleotides: TGCGCCAGCAGCTTGGCCGGCGGGGGGAACACCGGGGAGCTGTTTTTT. As protein: CASSLAGGGNTGELFF. The whole variable domain, filled in from reference TRBV5-1 and TRBJ2-2, reads KAGVTQTPRYLIKTRGQQVTLSCSPISGHRSVSWYQQTPGQGLQFLFEYFSETQRNKGNFPGRFSGRQFSNSRSEMNVSTLELGDSALYLCASSLAGGGNTGELFFGEGSRLTVL.